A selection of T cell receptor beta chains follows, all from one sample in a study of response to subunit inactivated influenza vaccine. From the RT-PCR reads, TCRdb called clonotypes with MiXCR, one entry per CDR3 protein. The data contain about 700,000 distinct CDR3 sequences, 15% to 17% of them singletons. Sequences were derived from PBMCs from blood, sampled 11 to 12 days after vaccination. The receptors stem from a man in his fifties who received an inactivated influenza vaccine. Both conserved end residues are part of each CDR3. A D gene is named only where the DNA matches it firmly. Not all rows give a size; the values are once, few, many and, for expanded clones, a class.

TGTGCCAGCAGCCAAGATAGGCTAGCGGGAGCACTCACCGGGGAGCTGTTTTTT	CASSQDRLAGALTGELFF	TRBV3-1	.	TRBD2	TRBJ2-2
TGTGCCACCAGCAGAGATCTGGGGAACTATGGCTACACCTTC	CATSRDLGNYGYTF	TRBV15	.	.	TRBJ1-2
TGCGCCAGCAGCTTCTTACCAAAGGGGCGGTCCTACGAGCAGTACTTC	CASSFLPKGRSYEQYF	TRBV5-1	few	.	TRBJ2-7
TGTGCCATCAGGGGAGACAGGCAAGAGACCCAGTACTTC	CAIRGDRQETQYF	TRBV10-3	few	.	TRBJ2-5
TGTGCCAGCAGTTTAATAGCGGGAGGGATAGAGACCCAGTACTTC	CASSLIAGGIETQYF	TRBV12-3/TRBV12-4	.	TRBD2	TRBJ2-5
TGCAGCGTTGTAGGAGCGCTGACCACAGATACGCAGTATTTT	CSVVGALTTDTQYF	TRBV29-1	many	.	TRBJ2-3
TGTGCCAGCAGTTTAAGTAGGGGGAGGACTGAAGCTTTCTTT	CASSLSRGRTEAFF	TRBV12-3/TRBV12-4	.	.	TRBJ1-1
TGTGCCAGCAGTAAGGTCAGCTCCCTGGCATATGAGCAGTTCTTC	CASSKVSSLAYEQFF	TRBV28	once	.	TRBJ2-1
TGTGCCATCAGTGAGGGCAGGAACACAGATACGCAGTATTTT	CAISEGRNTDTQYF	TRBV10-3	few	.	TRBJ2-3
TGTGCCAGTAGTACCGGGACAGGGGGCGCCTACGAGCAGTACTTC	CASSTGTGGAYEQYF	TRBV19	once	TRBD1	TRBJ2-7
TGCGCCAGCAGCGGGGTGAAGGGCTATGAGCAGTTCTTC	CASSGVKGYEQFF	TRBV5-1	many	.	TRBJ2-1
TGTGCCAGCAGCTTGGGCAATCTGATCAATCAGCCCCAGCATTTT	CASSLGNLINQPQHF	TRBV7-9	many	.	TRBJ1-5
TGTGCCACCAGCGGGGGACAGGCGACCTCCACAGATACGCAGTATTTT	CATSGGQATSTDTQYF	TRBV15	few	TRBD1	TRBJ2-3
TGTGCCAGCAGTCCCAACAAGCGGGGACGGTACAATGAGCAGTTCTTC	CASSPNKRGRYNEQFF	TRBV28	.	TRBD2	TRBJ2-1
TGTGCCAGCAAAAGACAGCTCCTAGACACAGATACGCAGTATTTT	CASKRQLLDTDTQYF	TRBV2	few	.	TRBJ2-3
TGTGCCAGCAGTTGGGACGGCCGCACCGGGGAGCTGTTTTTT	CASSWDGRTGELFF	TRBV12-3/TRBV12-4	many	.	TRBJ2-2
TGCAGCAGGGGGACAGGTCGCGAGCAGTACTTC	CSRGTGREQYF	TRBV20-1	few	TRBD1	TRBJ2-7
TGTGCCAGCAGCCCATTCGGGGTAACCGGGGCCAACGTCCTGACTTTC	CASSPFGVTGANVLTF	TRBV7-2	.	.	TRBJ2-6
TGTGCCAGTGACGATGGCTTCCGGGGGGCTGTTTGGGAGCAGTTCTTC	CASDDGFRGAVWEQFF	TRBV19	few	.	TRBJ2-1
TGTGCCAGCAGCTTAGGGGACAGGGGGGCCTACGAGCAGTACTTC	CASSLGDRGAYEQYF	TRBV7-8	.	TRBD1	TRBJ2-7
TGTGCCAGCAGTTACTCAAAGACAGGGGGCATTTATAATTCACCCCTCCACTTT	CASSYSKTGGIYNSPLHF	TRBV6-5	medium-sized	TRBD1	TRBJ1-6
TGTGCCATCAGTGCGGGGTCAGGAGAGACCCAGTACTTC	CAISAGSGETQYF	TRBV10-3	.	.	TRBJ2-5
TGCAGCGTTGCGGACGGATCTTACACTGAAGCTTTCTTT	CSVADGSYTEAFF	TRBV29-1	.	.	TRBJ1-1
TGTGCCAGCAGCTTAGCGACGGGACTCCAGAGCGATGGCTACACCTTC	CASSLATGLQSDGYTF	TRBV7-9	few	.	TRBJ1-2
TGTGCCAGCAGCTTAATGGGGAGCTCCTACGAGCAGTACTTC	CASSLMGSSYEQYF	TRBV7-2	.	.	TRBJ2-7
TGCGCCAGCAGTGAGTCGATCGTCCTGAACACTGAAGCTTTCTTT	CASSESIVLNTEAFF	TRBV10-2	.	.	TRBJ1-1
TGTGCCAGCAGTCCCCCCAGGAGCGATGGACAAGAGACCCAGTACTTC	CASSPPRSDGQETQYF	TRBV12-3/TRBV12-4	.	.	TRBJ2-5
TGCAGTGCTAGAGGATGGAGGGCTAGCGGGAGTGAGGACATATACAATGAGCAGTTCTTC	CSARGWRASGSEDIYNEQFF	TRBV20-1	few	TRBD2	TRBJ2-1
TGTGCCAGCACCCCACAGGGGGAAGAGACCCAGTACTTC	CASTPQGEETQYF	TRBV2	few	TRBD1	TRBJ2-5
TGCAGTGCTAGCCCCGGGACAGGGGTATACAATGAGCAGTTCTTC	CSASPGTGVYNEQFF	TRBV20-1	.	TRBD1	TRBJ2-1
TGTGCCAGCGGAAAGGGGTTTGCTAATGAAAAACTGTTTTTT	CASGKGFANEKLFF	TRBV27	once	.	TRBJ1-4
TGTGCCAGCAGCGTAAGCGGTAGGGGCTCCTACAATGAGCAGTTCTTC	CASSVSGRGSYNEQFF	TRBV9	once	.	TRBJ2-1
TGTGCCAGCAGTGGCCGGTCCCCCAGCTCCTACGAGCAGTACTTC	CASSGRSPSSYEQYF	TRBV28	.	.	TRBJ2-7
TGTGCCAGCAGCGTAGGTGGGGCGGAGACCGGGGAGCTGTTTTTT	CASSVGGAETGELFF	TRBV9	few	.	TRBJ2-2